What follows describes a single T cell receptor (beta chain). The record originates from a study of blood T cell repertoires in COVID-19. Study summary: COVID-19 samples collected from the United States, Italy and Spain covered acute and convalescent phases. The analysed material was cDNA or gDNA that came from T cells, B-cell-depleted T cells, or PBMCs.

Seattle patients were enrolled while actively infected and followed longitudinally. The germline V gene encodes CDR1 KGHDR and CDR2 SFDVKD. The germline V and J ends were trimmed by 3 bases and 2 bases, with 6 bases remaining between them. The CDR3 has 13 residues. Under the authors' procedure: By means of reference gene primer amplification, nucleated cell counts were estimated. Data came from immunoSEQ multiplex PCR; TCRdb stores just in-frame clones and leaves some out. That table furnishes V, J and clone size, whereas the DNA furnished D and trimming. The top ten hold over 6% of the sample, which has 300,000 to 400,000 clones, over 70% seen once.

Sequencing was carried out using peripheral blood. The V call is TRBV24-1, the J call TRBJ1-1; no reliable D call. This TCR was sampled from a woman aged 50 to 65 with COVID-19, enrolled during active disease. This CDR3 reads CATSDRGNTEAFF. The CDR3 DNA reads TGTGCCACCAGTGATCGGGGTAACACTGAAGCTTTCTTT.